These 32 T cell receptor beta chains came from one sample sequenced in a study of T cell responses to AZD1222 COVID-19 vaccine. Only in-frame clones appear in the TCRdb table, and some are missing; sequencing was by immunoSEQ multiplex PCR. The table has more than 70,000 clones, 70% to 90% seen once. The sequencing here drew on peripheral blood, taken on day 0 of AZD1222 vaccination. These receptors were taken from an adult in good health.

This clone came up once. The chain has TRBV21-1 and TRBJ1-5; TRBD1 is the table's D call and was not checked against the DNA. TRBV21-1 is a recognized pseudogene. The CDR3 totals 19 residues. As DNA, the CDR3 is TGTGCCAGCAGCAAAGAGGTATGGGACAGGGGGCTGTACAATCAGCCCCAGCATTTT. This encodes CASSKEVWDRGLYNQPQHF.

V gene TRBV2 combines with J gene TRBJ2-3, with 10 bases lining up with TRBD2. Germline CDR1 and CDR2: SNHLY and FYNNEI. The V and J ends lost 6 bases and 4 bases, in that order; junction bases with no gene match: 7. The CDR3 covers 15 residues. CDR3 in amino acids: CASRAGLAVADTQYF. The CDR3 DNA sequence: TGTGCCAGCAGGGCAGGACTAGCGGTGGCAGATACGCAGTATTTT.

The DNA of the CDR3 is TGTGCCAGCAGCAGGGACAGTTATAATTCACCCCTCCACTTT. Translating gives CASSRDSYNSPLHF. V gene TRBV5-4 combines with J gene TRBJ1-6, with 7 bases fitting TRBD1. J was trimmed by 4 bases and V by 4 bases; bases with no gene match: 2. Per germline, CDR1 SGHNT and CDR2 YYREEE (reference sequence). CDR3 length: 14 amino acids.

CDR3 region: CASITPSGGSGETQYF. Written as DNA, the CDR3 is TGTGCCAGCATCACCCCGTCGGGAGGGAGCGGGGAGACCCAGTACTTC. The J gene is TRBJ2-5, the V gene TRBV21-1; the table's D call, TRBD2, has no DNA check behind it. TRBV21-1 is an annotated pseudogene. The CDR3 has 16 residues.

This chain joins TRBV11-2 and TRBJ2-1; D remains unclear. Per the germline V gene, CDR1 is SGHAT and CDR2 is FQNNGV. Between the trimmed V and J ends, which lost 3 bases and 4 bases, there was a span of 7 bases. The CDR3 has 13 residues. CDR3 sequence (DNA): TGTGCCAGCAGCTTCCTCGAGTACAATGAGCAGTTCTTC. Translated: CASSFLEYNEQFF.

The rearrangement uses TRBV7-3 and TRBJ2-2; 10 bases align to TRBD2. Germline CDR1 and CDR2: SGHTA and FQGTGA. The J segment lost 6 bases and the V segment lost 5 bases, leaving 6 bases of the junction unmatched. This CDR3 region has 15 residues. Written as DNA, the CDR3 is TGTGCCAGCAGCCAGACACTAGCGGGATCCGGGGAGCTGTTTTTT. Translated: CASSQTLAGSGELFF.

The chain links TRBV29-1 to TRBJ1-1; D uncertain. The V end lost 4 bases, the J end lost 6 bases, and 9 bases lay between the germline ends. Germline CDR1 reads SQVTM; CDR2 reads ANQGSEA. This CDR3 contains 11 residues. The CDR3: CSVVKGSEAFF. DNA for the CDR3: TGCAGCGTTGTAAAAGGATCTGAAGCTTTCTTT.

This chain links TRBV23-1 with TRBJ1-1, with D possibly TRBD1 on 5 matching bases. TRBV23-1 has ORF status, its function being uncertain. Trimming took off 6 bases at V and 5 bases at J, with 16 bases between the two ends. CDR3 length equals 14 residues. CDR3 protein: CASRGVVDVTEAFF. The CDR3 region has the DNA TGCGCCAGCAGGGGGGTGGTGGACGTAACTGAAGCTTTCTTT.

This clone has only a few counts. V gene TRBV18 combines with J gene TRBJ2-2; 8 nucleotides line up with TRBD1. CDR1 and CDR2 (germline): KGHSH, LQKENI. J lost 3 bases, V lost 2 bases, and 2 bases had no gene match. The CDR3 runs 15 residues. The CDR3 loop is CASSPATGDTGELFF. The CDR3 nucleotides read TGTGCCAGCTCACCAGCGACAGGGGACACCGGGGAGCTGTTTTTT.

This clone was detected only a few times. This chain joins TRBV7-9 and TRBJ1-5; 8 bases are a match to TRBD1. The CDR3 covers 15 residues. Losses at the gene ends were 4 bases for V and 6 bases for J; bases not matched to a gene: 8. The germline gives CDR1 SEHNR, CDR2 FQNEAQ (reference sequence). CDR3 residues: CASSSQTGVGQPQHF. The CDR3, as DNA: TGTGCCAGCAGCTCGCAGACAGGGGTCGGTCAGCCCCAGCATTTT.

This sequence joins TRBV2 and TRBJ2-3, with D maybe TRBD1 (6 bases). V lost 6 bases to trimming and J lost 4 bases, with 14 bases between them. CDR3 size: 14 residues. CDR1 and CDR2 (germline): SNHLY, FYNNEI. DNA for the CDR3: TGTGCCAGCAGCGCTAGCCCAGGGGCAGATACGCAGTATTTT. The encoded protein is CASSASPGADTQYF.

V usage is TRBV6-7 and J usage is TRBJ1-5; D is perhaps TRBD1 (5 bases). TRBV6-7 is designated an ORF whose function remains uncertain. V lost 5 bases, J lost 2 bases, and 16 bases lay in between. The length of the CDR3 is 16 residues. This chain's CDR3 is CASSNRPRDGNQPQHF. The CDR3 DNA sequence: TGTGCCAGCAGTAATCGTCCCAGGGATGGCAATCAGCCCCAGCATTTT.

The rearrangement joins TRBV28 to TRBJ1-3, with a tentative D call TRBD1 (5 bases). Trimming stripped 5 bases from V and 11 bases from J, with 13 bases between. CDR1 MDHEN and CDR2 SYDVKM come from the germline V gene. This CDR3 contains 12 residues. The chain's CDR3 is CASSAPRGPIYF. The CDR3 bases are TGTGCCAGCAGTGCCCCTAGGGGCCCCATATATTTT.

This sequence joins TRBV4-3 and TRBJ2-2; D is perhaps TRBD1 (5 bases). V was trimmed by 4 bases and J by 4 bases, leaving 16 bases between them. The CDR3 sequence is 16 residues long. The germline V gene has CDR1 LGHNA and CDR2 YSLEER. CDR3 protein: CASSPQDRTGTGELFF. Written as DNA, the CDR3 is TGCGCCAGCAGCCCACAAGACAGAACAGGCACCGGGGAGCTGTTTTTT.

The chain is built from TRBV5-1 and TRBJ1-5, with D perhaps TRBD1 (5 bases). There are 15 residues in the CDR3. Trimming left V 0 bases short and J 7 bases short, with 14 bases between. Germline V CDR1 and CDR2: SGHRS, YFSETQ. DNA for the CDR3: TGCGCCAGCAGCTTGGGGGTCTCGGAGGGGCAGCCCCAGCATTTT. Translation gives CASSLGVSEGQPQHF.

The CDR3: CASSVTSGVDTIYF. As DNA, the CDR3 is TGTGCCAGCAGCGTCACGTCAGGAGTGGACACCATATATTTT. The gene calls are TRBV9 and TRBJ1-3; D uncertain. Per the germline V gene, CDR1 is SGDLS and CDR2 is YYNGEE. V shed 2 bases and J shed 8 bases, with 14 bases lying between them. The CDR3 contains 14 residues.

The V call is TRBV28, the J call TRBJ1-4; 10 bases match TRBD1. CDR1 and CDR2 from the germline V gene are MDHEN and SYDVKM. The V gene end was trimmed by 6 bases and the J gene end by 8 bases; junction bases not matched to a gene: 9. The CDR3 has 15 amino acids. CDR3 bases: TGTGCCAGCAGCTTAGCCGGGACAGGGGAGGAAAAACTGTTTTTT. Translated, it gives CASSLAGTGEEKLFF.

This chain links TRBV3-1 (or the pseudogene TRBV3-2) with TRBJ1-5; no definite D call. CDR3 size: 13 residues. Germline CDR1 is LGHDT and CDR2 is YNNKEL (reference sequence). V was trimmed by 1 base and J by 7 bases, leaving 8 bases between them. In DNA form, the CDR3 reads TGTGCCAGCAGCCAAGGAGCGTCACAGCCCCAGCATTTT. This gives the protein CASSQGASQPQHF.

The chain employs TRBV9 and TRBJ1-3, with 7 bases lining up with TRBD1. The CDR3 has 16 amino acids. Looked up from germline, CDR1 is SGDLS and CDR2 is YYNGEE. Trimming took 4 bases from V and 2 from J; bases not matched to a gene: 9. The CDR3 region is CASSTRQGLTGNTIYF. The CDR3 DNA sequence: TGTGCCAGCAGCACCCGACAGGGTTTGACTGGAAACACCATATATTTT.

V is TRBV14 and J is TRBJ2-1; TRBD2 aligns across 7 bases. The CDR3 totals 14 residues. In germline, CDR1 is SGHDN, CDR2 FVKESK. Germline trimming cut 2 bases from V and 9 bases from J; bases unmatched to any gene: 7. CDR3 coding DNA: TGTGCCAGCAGCCAACAAGCGGGGCTCGGTGAGCAGTTCTTC. As protein: CASSQQAGLGEQFF.

V gene TRBV9 combines with J gene TRBJ2-1; 12 positions match TRBD2. V was pared by 0 bases and J by 7 bases, with 11 bases of the junction left unmatched. The CDR3 runs to 18 residues. Germline loops: CDR1 SGDLS, CDR2 YYNGEE. Written as DNA, the CDR3 is TGTGCCAGCAGCGTAGCTTCCCCTGGGACTAGCGGGCGAAATGAGCAGTTCTTC. Amino acid sequence: CASSVASPGTSGRNEQFF.

This chain connects TRBV28 to TRBJ1-2; 9 positions match TRBD1. The CDR3 spans 16 residues. The germline gives CDR1 MDHEN, CDR2 SYDVKM. The V and J ends lost 6 bases and 0 bases, in that order; junction bases with no gene match: 8. In DNA form, the CDR3 reads TGTGCCAGCAGGCAAACAGGGGGCGCGTCTAACTATGGCTACACCTTC. Its protein product is CASRQTGGASNYGYTF.

The chain couples TRBV6-2 or TRBV6-3 to TRBJ2-2; 11 nucleotides match TRBD2. Germline V gene lookup returns CDR1 MNHEY and CDR2 SVGEGT. Losses at the gene ends were 1 base for V and 1 base for J; bases not matched to a gene: 2. This CDR3 contains 17 residues. CDR3 protein: CASSYLTSGKNTGELFF. The CDR3 nucleotides read TGTGCCAGCAGTTACTTGACTAGCGGGAAGAACACCGGGGAGCTGTTTTTT.

This clone was seen only once. The rearrangement links TRBV29-1 to TRBJ1-2; D unclear. Trimming took 0 bases from V and 1 from J, leaving 12 bases between them. Looked up from germline, CDR1 is SQVTM and CDR2 is ANQGSEA. CDR3 length: 15 residues. For the CDR3, the DNA is TGCAGCGTTGAAGATCCGACGTTTGGTAACTATGGCTACACCTTC. Amino acid sequence: CSVEDPTFGNYGYTF.

This rearrangement joins TRBV7-9 to TRBJ2-2; D might be TRBD1 (6 bases). This CDR3 has 14 amino acids. The V end lost 6 bases, the J end lost 0 bases, and 8 bases lay between the germline ends. Germline CDR1 reads SEHNR; CDR2 reads FQNEAQ (reference sequence). CDR3 loop: CASRRTANTGELFF. In DNA form, the CDR3 reads TGTGCCAGCAGGCGGACAGCGAACACCGGGGAGCTGTTTTTT.

CDR3 nucleotides: TGTGCCTGGGGACAGGGCCAAGAGACCCAGTACTTC. This codes for CAWGQGQETQYF. This chain joins TRBV30 and TRBJ2-5, with 8 bases fitting TRBD1. J was trimmed by 1 base and V by 5 bases; bases with no gene match: 0. The CDR3 has 12 residues. Germline CDR1 is GTSNPN and CDR2 is SVGIG (reference sequence).

The table lists this clone with a count of one. The chain is built from TRBV4-3 and TRBJ2-1; 7 nucleotides match TRBD2. The CDR3 is made up of 15 amino acids. Germline V gene sequence: CDR1 LGHNA, CDR2 YSLEER. The trim removed 0 bases at V and 9 bases at J, leaving 8 bases unmatched. The CDR3 reads CASSQEARGGSEQFF. CDR3 sequence (DNA): TGCGCCAGCAGCCAAGAGGCGCGGGGAGGGAGTGAGCAGTTCTTC.

The chain combines TRBV7-9 with TRBJ2-5, with D tentatively TRBD1 (6 bases). Germline-derived CDR1 and CDR2 are SEHNR and FQNEAQ (reference sequence). This CDR3 spans 12 amino acids. The germline V and J ends were trimmed by 2 bases and 10 bases, with 11 bases remaining between them. In nucleotides, the CDR3 is TGTGCCAGCAGCTTAACCCCAGGGGACCAGTACTTC. Amino acids: CASSLTPGDQYF.

The chain is built from TRBV3-1 (or the pseudogene TRBV3-2) and TRBJ2-1; D is uncertain. The CDR3 length is 15 residues. Per germline, CDR1 LGHDT and CDR2 YNNKEL (reference sequence). Trimming took 0 bases from V and 2 from J, leaving 8 bases between them. The DNA of the CDR3 is TGTGCCAGCAGCCAAGAGAGGATTCCCTACAATGAGCAGTTCTTC. Its protein product is CASSQERIPYNEQFF.

Here the CDR3 DNA reads TGTGCCAGCAGCCAAGAGGACAGGGGATTCGGCGGGGAGCTGTTTTTT. It specifies CASSQEDRGFGGELFF. V is TRBV3-1 (or the pseudogene TRBV3-2) and J is TRBJ2-2, with 9 bases identical to TRBD1. Per the germline V gene, CDR1 is LGHDT and CDR2 is YNNKEL (reference sequence). The trim removed 0 bases at V and 7 bases at J, leaving 6 bases unmatched. CDR3 length: 16 residues.

The CDR3 bases are TGTGCCAGCAGCCCCCGGGACAGGGCGGAGGGCTACACCTTC. This gives the protein CASSPRDRAEGYTF. The chain uses TRBV9 and TRBJ1-2; 9 bases are a match to TRBD1. The CDR3 runs 14 residues. Germline-derived CDR1 and CDR2 are SGDLS and YYNGEE. V shed 4 bases and J 8 bases; nucleotides not matched to a gene: 9.

The J gene is TRBJ2-7, the V gene TRBV9; D not certain. The CDR3 is made up of 13 amino acids. Germline CDR1 and CDR2: SGDLS and YYNGEE. V lost 4 bases, J lost 6 bases, and 14 bases lay in between. The CDR3: CASSLGATGEQYF. The CDR3 DNA reads as TGTGCCAGCAGCCTCGGAGCGACCGGCGAGCAGTACTTC.